This T cell receptor beta chain was retrieved from a study of cytomegalovirus exposure and HLA in healthy donors. Germline V gene lookup returns CDR1 LNHNV and CDR2 YYDKDF (reference sequence). Trimming took 4 bases from V and 5 from J, leaving 17 bases between them. CDR3 size: 15 residues. The PCR was carried out with 60 Vbeta primers and 13 Jbeta primers. Libraries were prepared by immunoSEQ multiplex PCR; TCRdb keeps only in-frame clonotypes and omits some of them. The repertoire holds more than 100,000 clones, with roughly 79% as singletons. V and J are TRBV15 and TRBJ2-5, with D perhaps TRBD2 (5 bases). The sequence came from a male donor in good health and CMV-seronegative. What was sequenced was PBMCs. In nucleotides, the CDR3 is TGTGCCACCAGCATGGGGAGTGGGTCAATTGAGACCCAGTACTTC. This gives the protein CATSMGSGSIETQYF.